This T cell receptor (beta chain) came from a study of OX40 agonist ivuxolimab in advanced cancers. The wider study: Hepatocellular carcinoma, melanoma, renal cell or head and neck cancer affected the dose-escalation patients.

Notes on this clone: Its target is not known.

People who had autoimmune disease history or systemic immunosuppression were excluded. The germline V and J ends were trimmed by 1 base and 2 bases, with 16 bases remaining between them. CDR3 length: 17 amino acids. Germline CDR1 and CDR2: SGHNT and YYREEE (reference sequence). Clones were read by immunoSEQ multiplex PCR, and TCRdb kept only the in-frame ones, dropping some. The sample yields tens of thousands of clones, about 90% seen once. Study-level findings and limits: Average numbers of expanded clones were greater in CD8+ T cells than in CD4+. Clonal expansion from baseline to week 6 occurred in both CD4+ and CD8+ T cells.

This receptor was identified in an adult with an advanced solid tumor such as melanoma, head and neck, liver or kidney cancer. J is TRBJ2-1 and V is TRBV5-4, with D possibly being TRBD2 (6 bases). Sequencing was performed on CD4+ or CD8+ T cells sorted from blood, taken in a trial of the OX40 agonist ivuxolimab. The CDR3 loop is CASSLSAGPGTYNEQFF. The CDR3 DNA follows: TGTGCCAGCAGCTTGTCCGCGGGGCCGGGGACCTACAATGAGCAGTTCTTC.